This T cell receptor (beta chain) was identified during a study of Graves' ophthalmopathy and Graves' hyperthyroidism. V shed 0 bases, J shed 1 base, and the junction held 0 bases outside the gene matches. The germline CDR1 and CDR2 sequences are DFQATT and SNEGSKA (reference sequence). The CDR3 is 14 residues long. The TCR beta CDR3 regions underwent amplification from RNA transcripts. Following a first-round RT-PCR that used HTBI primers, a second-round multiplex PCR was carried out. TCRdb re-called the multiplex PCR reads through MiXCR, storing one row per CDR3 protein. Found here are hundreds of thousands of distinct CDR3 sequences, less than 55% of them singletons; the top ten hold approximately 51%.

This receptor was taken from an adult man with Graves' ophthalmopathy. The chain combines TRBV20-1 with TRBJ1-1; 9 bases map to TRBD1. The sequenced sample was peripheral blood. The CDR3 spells CSAREGQGNTEAFF. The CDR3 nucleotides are TGCAGTGCTAGAGAGGGACAGGGGAACACTGAAGCTTTCTTT.